This T cell receptor beta chain was identified in a study of T cell changes during pregnancy in multiple sclerosis. Clones were sequenced by immunoSEQ multiplex PCR, and TCRdb holds only the in-frame ones, with some missing. The sample carries some 64,000 clones, less than 95% recorded once. The sequencing used peripheral blood, collected in the second trimester of pregnancy. The clonotype originates from a female donor in good health, enrolled as a control in a pregnancy study.

This chain's CDR3 is CASSQPLGGRANEQFF. The CDR3 DNA sequence: TGCGCCAGCAGCCAACCCCTAGGCGGGAGGGCCAATGAGCAGTTCTTC. J is TRBJ2-1 and V is TRBV4-1, with 9 bases lining up with TRBD2. Germline V gene lookup returns CDR1 MGHRA and CDR2 YSYEKL. This CDR3 is 16 amino acids long. The junction had 8 bases not matched to a gene; V was cut back by 2 bases and J by 6 bases.